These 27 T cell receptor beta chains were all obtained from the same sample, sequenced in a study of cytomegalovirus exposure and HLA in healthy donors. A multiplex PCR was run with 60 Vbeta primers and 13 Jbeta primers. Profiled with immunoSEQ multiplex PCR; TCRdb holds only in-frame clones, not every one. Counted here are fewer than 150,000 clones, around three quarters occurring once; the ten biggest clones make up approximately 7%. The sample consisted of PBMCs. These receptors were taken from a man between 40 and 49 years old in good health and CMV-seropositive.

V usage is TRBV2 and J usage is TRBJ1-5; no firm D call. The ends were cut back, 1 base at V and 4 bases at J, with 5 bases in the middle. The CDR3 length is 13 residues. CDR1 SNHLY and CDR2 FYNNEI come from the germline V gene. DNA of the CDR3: TGTGCCAGCAGTGAAGGTCAGAATCAGCCCCAGCATTTT. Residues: CASSEGQNQPQHF. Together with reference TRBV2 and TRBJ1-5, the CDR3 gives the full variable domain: EPEVTQTPSHQVTQMGQEVILRCVPISNHLYFYWYRQILGQKVEFLVSFYNNEISEKSEIFDDQFSVERPDGSNFTLKIRSTKLEDSAMYFCASSEGQNQPQHFGDGTRLSIL.

Here the CDR3 reads CASSHQRRGEQFF. The CDR3 nucleotides read TGTGCCAGCAGCCATCAGCGACGGGGTGAGCAGTTCTTC. The chain has TRBV14 and TRBJ2-1; a weak D match, TRBD2 (5 bases). Germline loops: CDR1 SGHDN, CDR2 FVKESK. V was pared by 3 bases and J by 9 bases, with 12 bases between. The CDR3 runs 13 residues.

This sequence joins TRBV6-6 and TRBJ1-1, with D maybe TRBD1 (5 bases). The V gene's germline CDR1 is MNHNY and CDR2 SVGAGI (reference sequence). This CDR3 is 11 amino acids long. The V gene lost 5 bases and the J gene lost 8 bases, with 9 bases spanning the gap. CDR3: CASSAGLEAFF. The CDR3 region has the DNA TGTGCCAGCAGTGCAGGGCTCGAAGCTTTCTTT.

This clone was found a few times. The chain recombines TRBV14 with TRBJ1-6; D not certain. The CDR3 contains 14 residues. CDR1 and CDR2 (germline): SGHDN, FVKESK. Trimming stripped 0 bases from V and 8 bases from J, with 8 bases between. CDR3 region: CASSQDQRYSPLHF. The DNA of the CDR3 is TGTGCCAGCAGCCAAGATCAACGGTATTCACCCCTCCACTTT. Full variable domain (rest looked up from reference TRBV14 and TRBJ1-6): EAGVTQFPSHSVIEKGQTVTLRCDPISGHDNLYWYRRVMGKEIKFLLHFVKESKQDESGMPNNRFLAERTGGTYSTLKVQPAELEDSGVYFCASSQDQRYSPLHFGNGTRLTVT.

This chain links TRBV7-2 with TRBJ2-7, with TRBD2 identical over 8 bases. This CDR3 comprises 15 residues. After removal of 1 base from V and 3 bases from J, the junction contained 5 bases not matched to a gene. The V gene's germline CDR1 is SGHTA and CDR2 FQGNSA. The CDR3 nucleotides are TGTGCCAGCAGCTTAGACGGGAGGGCCTTCTACGAGCAGTACTTC. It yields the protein CASSLDGRAFYEQYF.

CDR3 nucleotide sequence: TGTGCCAGCAGCGCCTCCGGGACTAACTACGAGCAGTACTTC. This translates into CASSASGTNYEQYF. V gene TRBV5-4 combines with J gene TRBJ2-7; 7 bases map to TRBD2. There are 14 residues in the CDR3. Germline V gene sequence: CDR1 SGHNT, CDR2 YYREEE (reference sequence). V trimming: 4 bases; J trimming: 3 bases; junction bases outside the gene matches: 7.

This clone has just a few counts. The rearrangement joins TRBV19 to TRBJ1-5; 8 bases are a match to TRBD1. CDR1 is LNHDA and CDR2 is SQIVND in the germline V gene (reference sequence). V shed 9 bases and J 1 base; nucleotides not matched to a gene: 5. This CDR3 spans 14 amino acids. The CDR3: CASKTGGSNQPQHF. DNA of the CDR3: TGTGCCAGCAAAACAGGGGGAAGCAATCAGCCCCAGCATTTT.

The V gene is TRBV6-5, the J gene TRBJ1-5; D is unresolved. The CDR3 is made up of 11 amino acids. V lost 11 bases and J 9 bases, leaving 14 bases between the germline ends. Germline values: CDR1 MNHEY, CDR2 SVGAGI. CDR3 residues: CASGGLGPQHF. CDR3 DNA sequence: TGTGCCTCCGGAGGCCTCGGGCCCCAGCATTTT.

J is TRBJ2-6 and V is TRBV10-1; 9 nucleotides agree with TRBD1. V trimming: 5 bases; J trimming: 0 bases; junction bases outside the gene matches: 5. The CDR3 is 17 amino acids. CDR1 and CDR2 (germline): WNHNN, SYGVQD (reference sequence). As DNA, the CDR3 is TGCGCCAGCAGTCCCGGGACAGGGCTCTCTGGGGCCAACGTCCTGACTTTC. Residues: CASSPGTGLSGANVLTF.

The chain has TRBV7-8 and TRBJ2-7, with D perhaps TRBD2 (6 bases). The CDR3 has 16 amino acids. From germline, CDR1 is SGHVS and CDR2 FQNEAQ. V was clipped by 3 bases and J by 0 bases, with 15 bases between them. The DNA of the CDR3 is TGTGCCAGCAGCTTGGTGCCGATGACTAGCTCCTACGAGCAGTACTTC. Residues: CASSLVPMTSSYEQYF.

Here the CDR3 DNA reads TGTGCCAGCAGTCTCGACAGCTCCTATAATTCACCCCTCCACTTT. This encodes CASSLDSSYNSPLHF. The rearrangement uses TRBV7-9 and TRBJ1-6, with D perhaps TRBD1 (5 bases). The CDR3 has 15 amino acids. Germline V gives CDR1 SEHNR, CDR2 FQNEAQ (reference sequence). Trimming removed 6 bases at V and 0 bases at J, with 9 bases between.

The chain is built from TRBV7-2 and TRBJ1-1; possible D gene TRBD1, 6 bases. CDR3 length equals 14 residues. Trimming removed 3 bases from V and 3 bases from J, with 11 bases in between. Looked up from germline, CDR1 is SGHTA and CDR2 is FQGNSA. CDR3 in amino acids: CASSLGYRDTEAFF. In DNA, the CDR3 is TGTGCCAGCAGCTTGGGATACAGGGACACTGAAGCTTTCTTT.

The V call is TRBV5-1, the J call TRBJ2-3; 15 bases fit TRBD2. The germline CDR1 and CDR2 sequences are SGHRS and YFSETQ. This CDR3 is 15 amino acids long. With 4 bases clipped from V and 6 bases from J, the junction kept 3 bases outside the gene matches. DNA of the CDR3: TGCGCCAGCAGCGGGACTAGCGGGGGGATTGATACGCAGTATTTT. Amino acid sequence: CASSGTSGGIDTQYF. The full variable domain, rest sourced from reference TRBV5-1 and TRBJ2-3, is KAGVTQTPRYLIKTRGQQVTLSCSPISGHRSVSWYQQTPGQGLQFLFEYFSETQRNKGNFPGRFSGRQFSNSRSEMNVSTLELGDSALYLCASSGTSGGIDTQYFGPGTRLTVL.

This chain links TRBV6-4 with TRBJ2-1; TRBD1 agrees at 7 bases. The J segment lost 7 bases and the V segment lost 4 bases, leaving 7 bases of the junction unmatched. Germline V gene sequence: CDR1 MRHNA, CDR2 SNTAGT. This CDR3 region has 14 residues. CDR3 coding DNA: TGTGCCAGCAGTGTCGTGGCAGGGGGAAATGAGCAGTTCTTC. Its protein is CASSVVAGGNEQFF.

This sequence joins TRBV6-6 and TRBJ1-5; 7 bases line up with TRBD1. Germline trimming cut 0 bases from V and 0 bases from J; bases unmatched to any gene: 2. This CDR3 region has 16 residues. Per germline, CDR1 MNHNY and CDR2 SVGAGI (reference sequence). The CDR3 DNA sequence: TGTGCCAGCAGTTACTCGGGACAGTATAGCAATCAGCCCCAGCATTTT. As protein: CASSYSGQYSNQPQHF.

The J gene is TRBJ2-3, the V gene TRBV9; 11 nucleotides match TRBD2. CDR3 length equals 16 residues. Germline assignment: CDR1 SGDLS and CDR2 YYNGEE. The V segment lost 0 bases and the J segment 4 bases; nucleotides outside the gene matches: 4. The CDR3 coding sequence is TGTGCCAGCAGCGTAGAGGGTAGCGGGAGGGCAGATACGCAGTATTTT. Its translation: CASSVEGSGRADTQYF.

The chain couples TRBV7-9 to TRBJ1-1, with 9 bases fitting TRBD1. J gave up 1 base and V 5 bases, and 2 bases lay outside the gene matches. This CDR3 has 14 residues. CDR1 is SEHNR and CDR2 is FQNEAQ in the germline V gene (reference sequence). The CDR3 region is CASSRTGENTEAFF. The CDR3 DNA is TGTGCCAGCAGCCGGACAGGGGAGAACACTGAAGCTTTCTTT.

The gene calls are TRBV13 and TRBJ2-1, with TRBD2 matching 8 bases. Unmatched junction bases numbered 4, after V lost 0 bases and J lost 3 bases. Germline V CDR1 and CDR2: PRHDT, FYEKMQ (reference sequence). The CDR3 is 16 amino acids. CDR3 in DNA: TGTGCCAGCAGCTTAGGAGCGGGGGAACTCTACAATGAGCAGTTCTTC. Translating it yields CASSLGAGELYNEQFF.

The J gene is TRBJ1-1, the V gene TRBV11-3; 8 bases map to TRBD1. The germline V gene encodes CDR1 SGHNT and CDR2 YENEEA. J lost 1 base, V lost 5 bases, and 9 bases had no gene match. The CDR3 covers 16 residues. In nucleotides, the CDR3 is TGTGCCAGCAGCGAGTGGACAGGGTTTAAGAACACTGAAGCTTTCTTT. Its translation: CASSEWTGFKNTEAFF.

Here the CDR3 DNA reads TGTGCCAGCAGCCCGGGGAGTACCGGGGAGCTGTTTTTT. This codes for CASSPGSTGELFF. V and J are TRBV5-4 and TRBJ2-2; D might be TRBD2 (5 bases). The CDR3 has 13 residues. Trimming left V 4 bases short and J 5 bases short, with 9 bases between. CDR1 and CDR2 (germline): SGHNT, YYREEE (reference sequence). The entire variable domain, with the rest obtained from reference TRBV5-4 and TRBJ2-2, is as follows: ETGVTQSPTHLIKTRGQQVTLRCSSQSGHNTVSWYQQALGQGPQFIFQYYREEENGRGNFPPRFSGLQFPNYSSELNVNALELDDSALYLCASSPGSTGELFFGEGSRLTVL.

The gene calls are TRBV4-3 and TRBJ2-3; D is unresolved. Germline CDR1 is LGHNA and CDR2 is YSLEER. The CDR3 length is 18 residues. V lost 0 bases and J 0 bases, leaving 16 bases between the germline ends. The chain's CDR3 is CASSQDGWRGGSTDTQYF. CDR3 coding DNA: TGCGCCAGCAGCCAAGATGGGTGGCGAGGCGGTAGCACAGATACGCAGTATTTT.

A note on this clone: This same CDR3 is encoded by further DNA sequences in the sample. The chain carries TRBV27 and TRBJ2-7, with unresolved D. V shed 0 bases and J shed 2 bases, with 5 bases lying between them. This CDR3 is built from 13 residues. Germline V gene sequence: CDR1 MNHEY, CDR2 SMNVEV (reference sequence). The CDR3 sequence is CASSLSQTYEQYF. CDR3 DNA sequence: TGTGCCAGCAGTTTATCCCAAACCTACGAGCAGTACTTC.

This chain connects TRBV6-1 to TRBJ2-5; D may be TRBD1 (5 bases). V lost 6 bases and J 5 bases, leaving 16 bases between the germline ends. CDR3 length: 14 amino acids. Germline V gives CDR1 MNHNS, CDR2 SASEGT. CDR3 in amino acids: CASSQGSATETQYF. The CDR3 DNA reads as TGTGCCAGCAGCCAGGGTTCTGCCACTGAGACCCAGTACTTC.

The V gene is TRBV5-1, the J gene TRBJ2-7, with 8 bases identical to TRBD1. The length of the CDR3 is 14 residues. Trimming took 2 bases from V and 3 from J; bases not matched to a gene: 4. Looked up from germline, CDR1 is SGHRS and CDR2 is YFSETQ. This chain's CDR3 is CASSLTGGIYEQYF. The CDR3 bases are TGCGCCAGCAGCTTAACAGGGGGTATCTACGAGCAGTACTTC.

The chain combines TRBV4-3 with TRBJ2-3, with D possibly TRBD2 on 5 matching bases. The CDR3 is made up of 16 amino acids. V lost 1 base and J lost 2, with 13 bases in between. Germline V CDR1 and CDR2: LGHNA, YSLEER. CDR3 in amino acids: CASSQAKSGLTDTQYF. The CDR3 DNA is TGCGCCAGCAGCCAAGCTAAAAGCGGTCTCACAGATACGCAGTATTTT.

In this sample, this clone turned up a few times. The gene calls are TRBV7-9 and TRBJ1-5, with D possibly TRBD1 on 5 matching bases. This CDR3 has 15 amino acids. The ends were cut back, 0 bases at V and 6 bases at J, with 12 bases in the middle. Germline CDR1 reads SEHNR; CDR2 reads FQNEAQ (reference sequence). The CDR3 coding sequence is TGTGCCAGCAGCTTAGCAGGAGGGGTTCTTCAGCCCCAGCATTTT. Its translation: CASSLAGGVLQPQHF.

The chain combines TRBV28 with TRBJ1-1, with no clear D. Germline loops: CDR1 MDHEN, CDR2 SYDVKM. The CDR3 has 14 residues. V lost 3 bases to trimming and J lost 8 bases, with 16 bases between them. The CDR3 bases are TGTGCCAGCAGTTTGCACGGGAGGCCCTCAGAAGCTTTCTTT. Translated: CASSLHGRPSEAFF.